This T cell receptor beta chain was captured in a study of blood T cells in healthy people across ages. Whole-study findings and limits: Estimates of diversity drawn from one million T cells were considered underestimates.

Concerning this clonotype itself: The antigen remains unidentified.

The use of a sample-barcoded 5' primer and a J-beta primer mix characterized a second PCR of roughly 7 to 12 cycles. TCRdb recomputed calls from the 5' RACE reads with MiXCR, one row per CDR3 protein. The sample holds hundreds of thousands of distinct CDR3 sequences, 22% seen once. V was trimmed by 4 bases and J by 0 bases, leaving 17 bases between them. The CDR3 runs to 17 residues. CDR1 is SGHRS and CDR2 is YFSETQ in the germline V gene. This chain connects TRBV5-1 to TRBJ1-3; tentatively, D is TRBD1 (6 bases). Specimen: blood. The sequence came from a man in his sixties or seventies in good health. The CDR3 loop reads CASSPGGTPSSGNTIYF. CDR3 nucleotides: TGCGCCAGCAGCCCTGGGGGGACACCGAGCTCTGGAAACACCATATATTTT. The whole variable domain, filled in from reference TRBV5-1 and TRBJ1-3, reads KAGVTQTPRYLIKTRGQQVTLSCSPISGHRSVSWYQQTPGQGLQFLFEYFSETQRNKGNFPGRFSGRQFSNSRSEMNVSTLELGDSALYLCASSPGGTPSSGNTIYFGEGSWLTVV.